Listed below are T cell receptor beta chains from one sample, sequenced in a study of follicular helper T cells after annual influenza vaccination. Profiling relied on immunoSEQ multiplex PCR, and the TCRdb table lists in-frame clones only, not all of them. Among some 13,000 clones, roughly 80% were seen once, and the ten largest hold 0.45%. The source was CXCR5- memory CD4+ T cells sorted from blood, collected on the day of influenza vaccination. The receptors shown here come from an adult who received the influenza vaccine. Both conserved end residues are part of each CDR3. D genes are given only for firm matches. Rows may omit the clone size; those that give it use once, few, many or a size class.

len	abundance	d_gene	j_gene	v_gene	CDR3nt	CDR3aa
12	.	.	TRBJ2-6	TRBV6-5	TGTGCCGCCCTGGCTTCTACCAACGTCCTGACTTTC	CAALASTNVLTF
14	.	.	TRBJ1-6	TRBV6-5	TGTGCCAGCAGTCTCATTTCTGGTAATTCACCCCTCCACTTT	CASSLISGNSPLHF
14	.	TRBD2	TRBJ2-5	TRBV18	TGTGCCAGCTCACCAGTAGCGGGGAATCCTACCCAGTACTTC	CASSPVAGNPTQYF
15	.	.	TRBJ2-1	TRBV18	TGTGCCAGCTCACCACCCCATGGAACCAACAATGAGCAGTTCTTC	CASSPPHGTNNEQFF
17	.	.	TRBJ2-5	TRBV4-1	TGCGCCAGCAGCCAAGGAAAGTGGGACTGGGCAACGGAGACCCAGTACTTC	CASSQGKWDWATETQYF
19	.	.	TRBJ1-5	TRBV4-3	TGCGCCAGCAGCCAAGGAATGAACAGGTGGAGATATAGCAATCAGCCCCAGCATTTT	CASSQGMNRWRYSNQPQHF
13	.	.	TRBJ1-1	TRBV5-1	TGCGCCAGCAGCAACCGGGACGACACTGAAGCTTTCTTT	CASSNRDDTEAFF
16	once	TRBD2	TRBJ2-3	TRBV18	TGTGCCAGCTCCCGAACTAGCGGGGGGCCCACAGGTACGCAGTATTTT	CASSRTSGGPTGTQYF
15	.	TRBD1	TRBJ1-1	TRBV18	TGTGCCAGCTCCCCGGGACAGGGGACAACTACGAAAGCTTTCTTT	CASSPGQGTTTKAFF
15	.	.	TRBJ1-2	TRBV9	TGTGCCAGCAGCGCCCTGTCGGGGTCGAACTATGGCTACACCTTC	CASSALSGSNYGYTF
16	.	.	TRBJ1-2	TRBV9	TGTGCCAGCAGCCCGCCGGGGGCAGGAATTAACTATGGCTACACCTTC	CASSPPGAGINYGYTF
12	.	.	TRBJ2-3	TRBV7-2	TGTGCCAGCAGTACCTATCTAGATACGCAGTATTTT	CASSTYLDTQYF
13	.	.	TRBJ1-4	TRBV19	TGTGCCAGTAGTCTGAACAGGGACGAAAAACTGTTTTTT	CASSLNRDEKLFF
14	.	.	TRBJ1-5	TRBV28	TGTGCCAGCAGTCCGGCGGGATCGGTACGGCCCCAGCATTTT	CASSPAGSVRPQHF
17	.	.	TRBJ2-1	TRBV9	TGTGCCAGCAGCGTAAACGAACCCCGGTCCGTCTACAATGAGCAGTTCTTC	CASSVNEPRSVYNEQFF
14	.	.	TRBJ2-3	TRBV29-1	TGCAGCGTTGACGCAGGGAGTCAAGCAGATACGCAGTATTTT	CSVDAGSQADTQYF